Sequencing of this T cell receptor (beta chain) was carried out in a study of blood T cell repertoires in COVID-19. As for the study in general: Both acute and convalescent COVID-19 samples were obtained from the United States, Italy and Spain.

Clinical histories supplied by participants themselves formed the basis of cohort assignment. Germline V gives CDR1 SEHNR, CDR2 FQNEAQ (reference sequence). The V gene lost 1 base and the J gene lost 7 bases, with 13 bases spanning the gap. This CDR3 comprises 14 residues. Measured with immunoSEQ multiplex PCR; TCRdb has only the in-frame clones, and not every one. Of about 180,000 clones listed, over 70% are singletons. A single count supports this clone. The sequenced material came from PBMCs or T cells enriched from blood (not recorded which). The sequence derives from a woman aged 35 to 49 with acute COVID-19. The rearrangement uses TRBV7-9 and TRBJ1-1; tentatively, D is TRBD1 (5 bases). In DNA, the CDR3 is TGTGCCAGCAGCTTAGGCGGGGGGACGGGTGAAGCTTTCTTT. Protein sequence: CASSLGGGTGEAFF.